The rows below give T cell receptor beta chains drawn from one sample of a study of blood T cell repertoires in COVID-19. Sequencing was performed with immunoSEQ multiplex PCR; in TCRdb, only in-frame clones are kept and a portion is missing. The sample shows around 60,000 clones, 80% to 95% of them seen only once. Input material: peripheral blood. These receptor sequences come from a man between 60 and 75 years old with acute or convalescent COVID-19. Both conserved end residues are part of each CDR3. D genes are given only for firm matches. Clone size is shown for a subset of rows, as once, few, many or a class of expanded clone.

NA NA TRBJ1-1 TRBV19 CASSIGGISLAFF TGTGCCAGTAGTATAGGGGGCATTAGTTTAGCTTTCTTT
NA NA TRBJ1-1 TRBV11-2 CASSFVRGNTEAFF TGTGCCAGCAGCTTTGTACGAGGGAACACTGAAGCTTTCTTT
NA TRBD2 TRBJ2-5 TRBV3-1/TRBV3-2 CASTYGGRQPGTQYF TGTGCCAGCACCTACGGCGGGAGGCAACCTGGGACCCAGTACTTC
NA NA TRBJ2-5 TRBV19 CASSMSREETQYF TGTGCCAGTAGTATGTCCAGGGAAGAGACCCAGTACTTC
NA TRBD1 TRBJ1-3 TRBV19 CASSIHRGAGNTIYF TGTGCCAGTAGTATCCACAGGGGGGCTGGAAACACCATATATTTT
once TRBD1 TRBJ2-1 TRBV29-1 CSVGRDRETNEQFF TGCAGCGTTGGGCGGGACAGGGAAACAAATGAGCAGTTCTTC
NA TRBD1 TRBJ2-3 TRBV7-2 CASSLWGQSTDTQYF TGTGCCAGCAGCTTATGGGGACAGAGCACAGATACGCAGTATTTT
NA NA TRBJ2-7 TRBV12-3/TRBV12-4 CASSLIPEAEQYF TGTGCCAGCAGTTTAATTCCTGAAGCCGAGCAGTACTTC
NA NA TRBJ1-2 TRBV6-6 CASSPPVDRGYTF TGTGCCAGCAGTCCACCCGTAGATCGTGGCTACACCTTC
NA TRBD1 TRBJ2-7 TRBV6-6 CASTTGDRAYEQYF TGTGCCAGCACCACGGGGGACAGGGCCTACGAGCAGTACTTC
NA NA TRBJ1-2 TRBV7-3 CASSSGVYGYTF TGTGCCAGCAGCTCGGGGGTCTATGGCTACACCTTC
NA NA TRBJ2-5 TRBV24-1 CATSAASGTRTQETQYF TGTGCCACCAGTGCCGCCTCCGGGACAAGAACCCAAGAGACCCAGTACTTC
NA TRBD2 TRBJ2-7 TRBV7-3 CASSLGGLAGGEQYF TGTGCCAGCAGCTTGGGGGGACTAGCGGGAGGTGAGCAGTACTTC
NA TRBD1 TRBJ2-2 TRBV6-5 CASRTDRGGAGELFF TGTGCCAGCAGAACCGACAGGGGAGGCGCCGGGGAGCTGTTTTTT
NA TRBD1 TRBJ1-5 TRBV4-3 CASSPGQSSNQPQHF TGCGCCAGCAGCCCGGGACAGAGTAGCAATCAGCCCCAGCATTTT
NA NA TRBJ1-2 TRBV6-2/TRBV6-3 CASTPAMAGNYGYTF TGTGCCAGCACCCCCGCTATGGCGGGTAACTATGGCTACACCTTC
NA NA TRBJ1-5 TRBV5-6 CASSLRRGTYSNQPQHF TGTGCCAGCAGCTTAAGGCGGGGCACGTATAGCAATCAGCCCCAGCATTTT
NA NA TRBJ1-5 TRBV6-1 CASSEARGGQPQHF TGTGCCAGCAGTGAAGCGAGAGGGGGTCAGCCCCAGCATTTT
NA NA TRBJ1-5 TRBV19 CASSIARRGTYQPQHF TGTGCCAGTAGTATAGCCCGCAGGGGAACTTACCAGCCCCAGCATTTT
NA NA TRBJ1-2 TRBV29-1 CSVDTGPYGYTF TGCAGCGTTGATACAGGGCCCTATGGCTACACCTTC
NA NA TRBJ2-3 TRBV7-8 CASSPPGDTQYF TGTGCCAGCAGCCCCCCCGGAGATACGCAGTATTTT
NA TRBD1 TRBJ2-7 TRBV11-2 CASRGTGDISLLSYEQYF TGTGCCAGCAGGGGGACAGGGGACATATCCCTCTTGTCCTACGAGCAGTACTTC
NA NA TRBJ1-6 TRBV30 CAWSRQSDNSPLHF TGTGCCTGGAGTCGACAGTCGGATAATTCACCCCTCCACTTT
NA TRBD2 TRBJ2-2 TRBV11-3 CASSLRGGPSGELFF TGTGCCAGCAGCTTAAGGGGAGGGCCTAGCGGGGAGCTGTTTTTT
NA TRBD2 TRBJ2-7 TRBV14 CASSQLAGGTYEQYF TGTGCCAGCAGCCAGCTAGCGGGAGGCACCTACGAGCAGTACTTC
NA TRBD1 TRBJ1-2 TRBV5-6 CASGRDRAGYGYTF TGTGCCAGCGGAAGGGACAGGGCGGGGTATGGCTACACCTTC
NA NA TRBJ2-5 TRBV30 CAWSVPLQETQYF TGTGCCTGGAGTGTGCCCCTACAAGAGACCCAGTACTTC
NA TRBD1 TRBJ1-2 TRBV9 CASSPEGTAYGYTF TGTGCCAGCAGCCCCGAGGGGACAGCCTATGGCTACACCTTC
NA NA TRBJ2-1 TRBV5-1 CASRVRSTENEQFF TGCGCCAGCAGGGTCAGGTCAACCGAGAATGAGCAGTTCTTC
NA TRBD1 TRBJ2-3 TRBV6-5 CASSWTGGGTDTQYF TGTGCCAGCAGTTGGACAGGGGGCGGGACAGATACGCAGTATTTT
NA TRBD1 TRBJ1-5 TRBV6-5 CASNRGRNQPQHF TGTGCCAGCAACAGGGGACGCAATCAGCCCCAGCATTTT
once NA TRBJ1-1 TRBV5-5 CASSSPEGVNTEAFF TGTGCCAGCAGCTCCCCCGAGGGAGTGAACACTGAAGCTTTCTTT
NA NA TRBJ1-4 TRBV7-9 CASSEQESATNEKLFF TGTGCCAGCAGCGAACAGGAAAGTGCAACTAATGAAAAACTGTTTTTT
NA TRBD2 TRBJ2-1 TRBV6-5 CASSTGLAGYNEQFF TGTGCCAGCAGTACGGGACTAGCGGGCTACAATGAGCAGTTCTTC
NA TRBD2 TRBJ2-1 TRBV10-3 CAIRKPGLAGASGNEQFF TGTGCCATCAGGAAACCGGGACTAGCGGGAGCGAGCGGGAATGAGCAGTTCTTC
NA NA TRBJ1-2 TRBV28 CASSPSTQANYGYTF TGTGCCAGCAGCCCCTCCACACAAGCTAACTATGGCTACACCTTC
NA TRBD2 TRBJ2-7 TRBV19 CASSYLLAGSYEQYF TGTGCCAGTAGTTATTTGCTAGCGGGATCCTACGAGCAGTACTTC
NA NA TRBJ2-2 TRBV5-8 CASSLEGGFNTGELFF TGTGCCAGCAGCTTGGAAGGGGGATTCAACACCGGGGAGCTGTTTTTT
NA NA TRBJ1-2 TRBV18 CASSPGEAYGYTF TGTGCCAGCTCACCAGGGGAGGCCTATGGCTACACCTTC
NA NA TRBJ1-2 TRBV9 CASTVTASDGVYGYTF TGTGCCAGCACCGTTACCGCCTCCGACGGGGTTTATGGCTACACCTTC
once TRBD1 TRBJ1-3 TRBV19 CASSRGRDRAGNTIYF TGTGCCAGTAGCCGAGGCCGGGACAGGGCTGGAAACACCATATATTTT
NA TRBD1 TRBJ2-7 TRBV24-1 CATSDPGQGNYEQYF TGTGCCACCAGTGATCCGGGACAGGGAAACTACGAGCAGTACTTC
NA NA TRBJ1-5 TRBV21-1 CASSKNLGRRSQHF TGTGCCAGCAGCAAAAATCTCGGGAGGAGGTCCCAGCATTTT
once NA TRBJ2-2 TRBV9 CASSPGVADYFGELFF TGTGCCAGCAGCCCAGGGGTAGCAGACTACTTCGGGGAGCTGTTTTTT
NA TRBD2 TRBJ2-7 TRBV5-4 CASSSRGRSFGEQYF TGTGCCAGCAGCTCGCGCGGGAGGAGTTTCGGAGAGCAGTACTTC
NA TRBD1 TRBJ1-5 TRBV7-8 CASSLTGGPNQPQHF TGTGCCAGCAGCTTAACAGGGGGACCCAATCAGCCCCAGCATTTT
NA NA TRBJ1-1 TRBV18 CASSYGQGSTEAFF TGTGCCAGCTCCTACGGTCAGGGGAGCACTGAAGCTTTCTTT
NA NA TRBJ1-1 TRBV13 CASSLGGTLNTEAFF TGTGCCAGCAGCTTAGGGGGGACTCTGAACACTGAAGCTTTCTTT
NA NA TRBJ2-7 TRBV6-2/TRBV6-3 CASSYSSGIKGEQYF TGTGCCAGCAGTTACTCGAGCGGCATCAAGGGCGAGCAGTACTTC
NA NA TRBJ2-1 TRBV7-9 CASSLSEDNEQFF TGTGCCAGCAGCTTATCAGAGGACAATGAGCAGTTCTTC
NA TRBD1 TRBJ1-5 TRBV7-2 CASSDGTGEKPQHF TGTGCCAGCAGCGATGGGACAGGGGAAAAGCCCCAGCATTTT
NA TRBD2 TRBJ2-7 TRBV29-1 CSVDGLAGANEQYF TGCAGCGTTGATGGACTAGCGGGAGCCAACGAGCAGTACTTC
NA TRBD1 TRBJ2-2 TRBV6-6 CASRVTGDRALELFF TGTGCCAGCAGGGTGACCGGGGACAGGGCGTTGGAGCTGTTTTTT
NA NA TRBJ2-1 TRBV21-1 CASNSGTGHYNEQFF TGTGCCAGCAACTCCGGGACAGGGCACTACAATGAGCAGTTCTTC